This TCR beta chain was recovered during a study of T cell responses to AZD1222 COVID-19 vaccine (dated by TCRdb to the early 2020s). In terms of the full investigation: Because spike-specific TCR depth and breadth did not differ between the two schedules, AZD1222 recipients who got a second dose at roughly 4 weeks were pooled with those who got a second dose at roughly 12 weeks. TCR sequencing covered fewer than 250 trial participants: nearly 210 given two doses of AZD1222 and about 26 given two doses of MenACWY control vaccine. Trial participants were enrolled by age into 18-55, 56-69 and 70-plus year subgroups, with roughly 160, 29 and 62 TCR-sequenced participants respectively. Here is what the overall study found, with its caveats: After two AZD1222 doses, spike-specific TCR breadth and depth were significantly higher than at day 0 and than in MenACWY recipients. Reportedly, close to half of the unique spike-specific TCRs recognized epitopes lying outside the regions that are mutated in the B.1.351 and B.1.1.7 variants. Most participants were white British and females outnumbered males, and the authors suggested that clonal diversity may have been underestimated. Conclusions about previously exposed vaccinees were limited because only a handful of AZD1222 recipients were SARS-CoV-2 seropositive at baseline. CD4 TCRs associated with the vaccine covered the entire spike protein, and the dominant responses were in regions 160-218 and 743-854. The 56-69-year group was small, and its depth increase did not reach significance, likely because of low power. No day 14 peak-response samples were available, so repertoires were characterized only after the peak T cell response.

From a lookup of the germline V gene, CDR1 and CDR2 are ENHRY and SYGVKD. Trimming leaves V shorter by 3 bases and J shorter by 10 bases, with the junction holding 10 bases beyond the gene matches. Including the terminal cysteine and phenylalanine, the CDR3 comprises 14 residues. Of all the DNA, just the CDR3 is kept, 42 bases in frame from base 1. What this sample's time point label stands for: baseline before first vaccination. Samples from vaccinated people were obtained from the UK trials COV001 and COV002, which included a single-blind randomized controlled phase 2/3 trial of AZD1222 (ChAdOx1 nCoV-19) in healthy adults. For TCRbeta chain sequencing, PBMC samples were collected from trial participants at day 0 and at day 28 after the second dose. The CDR3 regions of human TCRbeta chains were analyzed by immunosequencing. Concerning the study's data processing: Repertoire TCRs were matched against a reference library of SARS-CoV-2-specific TCRs generated with the MIRA antigen-specificity platform. Breadth was defined as the fraction of unique TCRs that were SARS-CoV-2-associated. Depth was defined as the fraction of total T cells that were SARS-CoV-2-associated. Using the MIRA data, each spike-specific TCR was mapped to the spike region that the TCR reacts to and placed in a CD4 or CD8 class. Log10-transformed breadth and depth values were compared by one-way ANOVA with Sidak's multiple comparisons tests. In its TCRdb copy, this immuneACCESS table keeps in-frame sequences only and misses some clones. Where compared with another copy, unresolved V genes explain less than half of these, and the others have no known cause. V and J calls plus clone size are reproduced from that table; the DNA served to infer D and trimming. This sample lists some 160,000 clones; approximately 93% were detected once. Of the sample, about 1% falls within the top ten clones.

Comments on this clone: This clone's antigen is unknown. Nothing much larger sits one base from this clone, and base qualities are not available.

The V and J genes are TRBV10-3 and TRBJ1-1; TRBD1 agrees with 8 junctional bases. The source is an adult in good health. Material: peripheral blood, obtained on day 0 of AZD1222 vaccination. The nucleotide sequence reads TGTGCCATCAGTGACACAGGGGGGACCCGGGGAGCTTTCTTT. Its translation is CAISDTGGTRGAFF.